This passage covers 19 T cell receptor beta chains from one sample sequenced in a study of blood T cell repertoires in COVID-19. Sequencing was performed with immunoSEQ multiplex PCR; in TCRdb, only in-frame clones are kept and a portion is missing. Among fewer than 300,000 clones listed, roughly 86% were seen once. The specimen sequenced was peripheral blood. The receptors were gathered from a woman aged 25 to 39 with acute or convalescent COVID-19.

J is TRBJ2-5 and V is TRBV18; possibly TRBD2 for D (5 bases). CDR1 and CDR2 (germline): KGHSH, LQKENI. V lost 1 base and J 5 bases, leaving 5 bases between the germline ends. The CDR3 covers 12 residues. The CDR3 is CASSPREETQYF. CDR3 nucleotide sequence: TGTGCCAGCTCACCACGGGAGGAGACCCAGTACTTC.

For the CDR3, the DNA is TGTGCCAGCAGCTTCCCGAGCTCTGGAAACACCATATATTTT. Protein product: CASSFPSSGNTIYF. The V and J genes are TRBV7-8 and TRBJ1-3; D call uncertain. The CDR3 runs to 14 residues. V was shortened by 3 bases and J by 0 bases, with 6 bases between the two germline ends. Germline-derived CDR1 and CDR2 are SGHVS and FQNEAQ.

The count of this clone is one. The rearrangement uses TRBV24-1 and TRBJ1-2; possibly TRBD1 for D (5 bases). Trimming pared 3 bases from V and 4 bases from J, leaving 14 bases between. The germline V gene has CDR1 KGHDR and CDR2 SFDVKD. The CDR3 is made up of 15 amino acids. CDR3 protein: CATSDPRRTGYGYTF. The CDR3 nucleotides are TGTGCCACCAGTGATCCAAGAAGAACAGGCTATGGCTACACCTTC.

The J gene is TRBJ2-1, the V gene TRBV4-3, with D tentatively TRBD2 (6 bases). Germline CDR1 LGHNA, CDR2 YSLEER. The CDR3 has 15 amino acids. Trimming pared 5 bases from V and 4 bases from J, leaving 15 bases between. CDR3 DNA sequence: TGCGCCAGCAGCTATAGCGGAGGGACGTACAATGAGCAGTTCTTC. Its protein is CASSYSGGTYNEQFF.

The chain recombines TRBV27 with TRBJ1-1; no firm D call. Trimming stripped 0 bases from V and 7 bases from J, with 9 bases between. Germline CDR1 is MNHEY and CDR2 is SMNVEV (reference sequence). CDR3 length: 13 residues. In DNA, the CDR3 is TGTGCCAGCAGTTTATCCGCCAGGAATGAAGCTTTCTTT. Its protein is CASSLSARNEAFF.

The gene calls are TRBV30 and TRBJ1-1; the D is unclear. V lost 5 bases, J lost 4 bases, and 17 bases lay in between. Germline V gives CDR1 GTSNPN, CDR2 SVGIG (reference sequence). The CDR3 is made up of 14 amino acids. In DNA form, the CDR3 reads TGTGCCTGGGGCCACGGGGTAGGCGGCACTGAAGCTTTCTTT. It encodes CAWGHGVGGTEAFF.

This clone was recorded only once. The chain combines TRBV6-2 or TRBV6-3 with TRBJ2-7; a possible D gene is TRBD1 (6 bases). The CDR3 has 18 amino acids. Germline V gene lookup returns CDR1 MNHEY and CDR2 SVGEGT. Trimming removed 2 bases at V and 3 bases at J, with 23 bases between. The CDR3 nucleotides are TGTGCCAGCAGTTACGGAAAGGGACAACGAGTCGATCGCTACGAGCAGTACTTC. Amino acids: CASSYGKGQRVDRYEQYF.

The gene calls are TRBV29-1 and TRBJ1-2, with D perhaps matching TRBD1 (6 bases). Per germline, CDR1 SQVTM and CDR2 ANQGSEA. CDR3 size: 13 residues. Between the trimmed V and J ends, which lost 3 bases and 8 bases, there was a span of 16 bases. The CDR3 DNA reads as TGCAGCGTTGAGGGCTTAGGACAGTTCGGCTACACCTTC. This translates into CSVEGLGQFGYTF.

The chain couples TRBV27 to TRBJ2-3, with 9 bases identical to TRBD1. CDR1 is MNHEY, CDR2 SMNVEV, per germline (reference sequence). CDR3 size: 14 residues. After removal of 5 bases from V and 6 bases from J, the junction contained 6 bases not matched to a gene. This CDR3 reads CASSPGQGIDTQYF. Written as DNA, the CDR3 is TGTGCCAGCAGTCCGGGACAGGGTATCGATACGCAGTATTTT.

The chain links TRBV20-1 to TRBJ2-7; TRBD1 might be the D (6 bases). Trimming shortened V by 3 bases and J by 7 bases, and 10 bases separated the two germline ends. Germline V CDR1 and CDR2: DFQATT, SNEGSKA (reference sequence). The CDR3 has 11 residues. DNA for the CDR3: TGCAGTGCTAGGAGGGACAAAGAGCAGTACTTC. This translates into CSARRDKEQYF.

The CDR3, as DNA: TGTGCCACCTCCGCGACAGGGGACCACACCGGGGAGCTGTTTTTT. It codes for CATSATGDHTGELFF. V is TRBV6-5 and J is TRBJ2-2; 8 nucleotides agree with TRBD1. The CDR3 is made up of 15 amino acids. V was clipped by 10 bases and J by 3 bases; unmatched bases: 10. Per germline, CDR1 MNHEY and CDR2 SVGAGI.

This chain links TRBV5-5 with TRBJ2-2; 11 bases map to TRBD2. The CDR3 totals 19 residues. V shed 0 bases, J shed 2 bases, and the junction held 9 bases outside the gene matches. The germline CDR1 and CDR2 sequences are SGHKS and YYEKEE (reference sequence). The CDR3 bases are TGTGCCAGCAGCTTGGCACTAGCGGGAGTTTATAGAAACACCGGGGAGCTGTTTTTT. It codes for CASSLALAGVYRNTGELFF.

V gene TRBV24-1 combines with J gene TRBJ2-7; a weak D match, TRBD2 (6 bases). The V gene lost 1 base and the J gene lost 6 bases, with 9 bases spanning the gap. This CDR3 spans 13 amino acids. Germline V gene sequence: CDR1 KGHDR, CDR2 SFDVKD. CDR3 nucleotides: TGTGCCACCAGTGATTTTATGGGGGGCGAGCAGTACTTC. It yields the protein CATSDFMGGEQYF.

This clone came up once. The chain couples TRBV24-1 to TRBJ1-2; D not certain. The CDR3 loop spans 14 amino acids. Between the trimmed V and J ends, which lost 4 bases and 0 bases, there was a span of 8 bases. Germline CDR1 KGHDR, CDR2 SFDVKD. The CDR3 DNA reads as TGTGCCACCAGTGACAGGAAAGCTAACTATGGCTACACCTTC. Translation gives CATSDRKANYGYTF.

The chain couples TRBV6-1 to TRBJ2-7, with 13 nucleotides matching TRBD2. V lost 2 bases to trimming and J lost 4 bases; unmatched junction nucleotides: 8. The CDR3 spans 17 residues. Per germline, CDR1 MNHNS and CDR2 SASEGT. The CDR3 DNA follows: TGTGCCAGCAGTGAATACTGGACTAGCGGGAGAACTTACGAGCAGTACTTC. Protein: CASSEYWTSGRTYEQYF.

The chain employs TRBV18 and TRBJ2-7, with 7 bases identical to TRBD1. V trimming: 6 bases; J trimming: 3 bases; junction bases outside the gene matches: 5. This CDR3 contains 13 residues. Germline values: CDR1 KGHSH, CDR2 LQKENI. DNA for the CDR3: TGTGCCAGCTCGGGACAGAACCTCTACGAGCAGTACTTC. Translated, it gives CASSGQNLYEQYF.

CDR3 DNA sequence: TGTGCCAGCAGCGTACTAGCGGGAAGCACAGATACGCAGTATTTT. Amino acid sequence: CASSVLAGSTDTQYF. The V and J genes are TRBV7-9 and TRBJ2-3, with 10 bases matching TRBD2. V lost 5 bases and J lost 0; bases outside the gene matches: 2. The CDR3 covers 15 residues. Germline V lookup: CDR1 SEHNR, CDR2 FQNEAQ (reference sequence).

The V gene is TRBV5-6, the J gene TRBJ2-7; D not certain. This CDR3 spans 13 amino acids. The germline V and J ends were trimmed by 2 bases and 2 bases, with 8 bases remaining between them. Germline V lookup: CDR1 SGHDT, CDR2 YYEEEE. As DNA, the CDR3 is TGTGCCAGCAGCTTAGGCAGGACCTACGAGCAGTACTTC. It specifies CASSLGRTYEQYF. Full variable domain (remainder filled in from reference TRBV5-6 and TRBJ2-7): DAGVTQSPTHLIKTRGQQVTLRCSPKSGHDTVSWYQQALGQGPQFIFQYYEEEERQRGNFPDRFSGHQFPNYSSELNVNALLLGDSALYLCASSLGRTYEQYFGPGTRLTVT.

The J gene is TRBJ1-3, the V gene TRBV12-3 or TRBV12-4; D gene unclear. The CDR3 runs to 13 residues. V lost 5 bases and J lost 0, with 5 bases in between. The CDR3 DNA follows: TGTGCCAGCAGTGGGAGCTCTGGAAACACCATATATTTT. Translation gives CASSGSSGNTIYF.